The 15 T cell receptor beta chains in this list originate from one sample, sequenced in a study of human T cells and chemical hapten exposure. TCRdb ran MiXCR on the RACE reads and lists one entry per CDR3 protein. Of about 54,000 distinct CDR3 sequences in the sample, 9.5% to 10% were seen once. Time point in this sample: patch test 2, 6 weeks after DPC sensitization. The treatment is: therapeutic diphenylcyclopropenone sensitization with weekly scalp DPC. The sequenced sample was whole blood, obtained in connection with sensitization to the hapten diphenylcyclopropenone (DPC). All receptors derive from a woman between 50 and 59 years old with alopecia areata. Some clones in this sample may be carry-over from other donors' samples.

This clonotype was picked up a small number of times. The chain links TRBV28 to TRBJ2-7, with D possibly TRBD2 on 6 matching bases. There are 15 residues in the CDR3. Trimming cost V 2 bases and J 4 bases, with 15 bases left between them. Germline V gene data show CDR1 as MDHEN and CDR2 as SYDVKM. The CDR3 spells CASSLNWQAGYEQYF. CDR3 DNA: TGTGCCAGCAGTTTAAACTGGCAGGCGGGATACGAGCAGTACTTC. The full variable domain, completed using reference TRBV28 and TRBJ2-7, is DVKVTQSSRYLVKRTGEKVFLECVQDMDHENMFWYRQDPGLGLRLIYFSYDVKMKEKGDIPEGYSVSREKKERFSLILESASTNQTSMYLCASSLNWQAGYEQYFGPGTRLTVT.

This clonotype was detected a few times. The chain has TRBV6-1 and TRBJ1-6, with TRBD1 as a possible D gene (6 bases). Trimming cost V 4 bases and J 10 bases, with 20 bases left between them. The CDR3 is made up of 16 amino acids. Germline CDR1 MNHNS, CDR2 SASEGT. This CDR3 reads CASSGLTGIPNSPLHF. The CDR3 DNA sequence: TGTGCCAGCAGTGGATTGACAGGTATTCCGAACTCACCCCTCCACTTT.

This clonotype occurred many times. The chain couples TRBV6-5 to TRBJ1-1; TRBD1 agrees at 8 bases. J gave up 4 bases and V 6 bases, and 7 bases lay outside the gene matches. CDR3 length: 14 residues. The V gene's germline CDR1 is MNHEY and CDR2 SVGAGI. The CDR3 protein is CASSRSTGGTEAFF. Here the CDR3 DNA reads TGTGCCAGCAGCCGTAGCACAGGGGGCACTGAAGCTTTCTTT.

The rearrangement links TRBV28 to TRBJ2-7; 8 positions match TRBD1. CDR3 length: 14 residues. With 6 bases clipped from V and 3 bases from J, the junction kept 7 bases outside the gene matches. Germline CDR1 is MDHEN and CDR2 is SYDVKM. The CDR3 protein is CASSTTGVVYEQYF. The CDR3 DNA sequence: TGTGCCAGCAGCACGACAGGGGTTGTCTACGAGCAGTACTTC.

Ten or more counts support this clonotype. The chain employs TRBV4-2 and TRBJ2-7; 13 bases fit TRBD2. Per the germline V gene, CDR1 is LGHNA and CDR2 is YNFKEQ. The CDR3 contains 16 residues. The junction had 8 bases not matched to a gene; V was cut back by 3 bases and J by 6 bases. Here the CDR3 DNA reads TGTGCCAGCAGCCAGGCTACTAGCGGGGGGGCCGGCGAGCAGTACTTC. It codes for CASSQATSGGAGEQYF.

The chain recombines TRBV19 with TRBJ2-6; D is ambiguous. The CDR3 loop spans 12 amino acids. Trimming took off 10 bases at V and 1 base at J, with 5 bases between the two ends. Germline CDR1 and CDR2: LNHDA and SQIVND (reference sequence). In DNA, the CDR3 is TGTGCCATTGGATCTGGGGCCAACGTCCTGACTTTC. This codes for CAIGSGANVLTF.

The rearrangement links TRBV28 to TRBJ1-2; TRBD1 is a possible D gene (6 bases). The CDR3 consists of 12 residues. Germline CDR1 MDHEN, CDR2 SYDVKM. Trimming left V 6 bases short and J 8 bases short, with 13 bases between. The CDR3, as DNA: TGTGCCAGCAGCGCAGGGGTGCGAGGCTACACCTTC. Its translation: CASSAGVRGYTF.

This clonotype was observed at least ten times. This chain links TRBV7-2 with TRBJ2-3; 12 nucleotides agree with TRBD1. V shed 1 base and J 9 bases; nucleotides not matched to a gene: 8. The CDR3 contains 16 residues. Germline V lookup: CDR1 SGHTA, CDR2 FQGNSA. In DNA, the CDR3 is TGTGCCAGCAGCTTAGGCGGGACAGGGGGCTCTCGGACGCAGTATTTT. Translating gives CASSLGGTGGSRTQYF.

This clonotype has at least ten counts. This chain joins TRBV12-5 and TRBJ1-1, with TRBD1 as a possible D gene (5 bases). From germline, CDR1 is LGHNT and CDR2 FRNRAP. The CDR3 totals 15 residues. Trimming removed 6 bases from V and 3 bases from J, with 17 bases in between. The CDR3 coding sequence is TGTGCTAGTGGCGGGGCGGCTACGGGGGACACTGAAGCTTTCTTT. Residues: CASGGAATGDTEAFF.

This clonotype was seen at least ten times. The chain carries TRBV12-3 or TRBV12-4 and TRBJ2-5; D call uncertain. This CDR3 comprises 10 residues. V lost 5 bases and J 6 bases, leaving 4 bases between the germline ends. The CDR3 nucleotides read TGTGCCAGCAGTGGAAAGACCCAGTACTTC. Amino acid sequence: CASSGKTQYF.

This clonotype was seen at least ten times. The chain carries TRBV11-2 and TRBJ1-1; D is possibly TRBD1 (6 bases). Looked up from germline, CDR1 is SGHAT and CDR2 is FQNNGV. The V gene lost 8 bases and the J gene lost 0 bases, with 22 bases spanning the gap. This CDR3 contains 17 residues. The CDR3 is CASHLGGAGDLNTEAFF. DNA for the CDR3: TGTGCCAGCCATCTAGGGGGGGCAGGGGACCTGAACACTGAAGCTTTCTTT.

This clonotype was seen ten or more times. The CDR3 here is CASSLSGGQPQHF. The CDR3 DNA reads as TGTGCCAGCAGCTTATCAGGGGGCCAGCCCCAGCATTTT. This sequence joins TRBV7-9 and TRBJ1-5, with 8 bases identical to TRBD1. This CDR3 is 13 amino acids long. Germline CDR1 is SEHNR and CDR2 is FQNEAQ (reference sequence). Germline trimming cut 2 bases from V and 7 bases from J; bases unmatched to any gene: 1.

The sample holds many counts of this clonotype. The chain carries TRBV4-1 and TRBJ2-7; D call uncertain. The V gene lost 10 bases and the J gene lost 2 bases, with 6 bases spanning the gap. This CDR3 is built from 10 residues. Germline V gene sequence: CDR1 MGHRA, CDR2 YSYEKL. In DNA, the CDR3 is TGCGCCATCTTGCCCTACGAGCAGTACTTC. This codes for CAILPYEQYF.

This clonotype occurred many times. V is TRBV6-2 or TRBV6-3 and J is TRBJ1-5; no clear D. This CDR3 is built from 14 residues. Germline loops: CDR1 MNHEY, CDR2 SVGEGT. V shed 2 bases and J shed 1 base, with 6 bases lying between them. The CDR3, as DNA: TGTGCCAGCAGTTACCTTAACAGCAATCAGCCCCAGCATTTT. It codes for CASSYLNSNQPQHF.

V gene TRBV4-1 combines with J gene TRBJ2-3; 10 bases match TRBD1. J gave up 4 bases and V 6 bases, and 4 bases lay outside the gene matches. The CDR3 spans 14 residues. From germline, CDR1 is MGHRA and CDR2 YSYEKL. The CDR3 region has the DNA TGCGCCAGCAGACGGACAGGGGGGCCAGATACGCAGTATTTT. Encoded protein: CASRRTGGPDTQYF.